These T cell receptor beta chains were read from a single sample in a study of T cells in Graves' hyperthyroidism and ophthalmopathy. TCRdb reprocessed the multiplex PCR reads via MiXCR and lists one record per CDR3 protein. In the table there are hundreds of thousands of distinct CDR3 sequences, over 15% of which are singletons. Sequencing input: blood. The receptor set was obtained from a woman in her sixties with Graves' ophthalmopathy. The CDR3 runs from the conserved cysteine through the conserved F or W. A D gene is named only where the DNA matches it firmly. Expanded clones are given a class, and other clones once, few, many or no size at all.

size,D,V,J,length,DNA,CDR3
few,-,TRBV2,TRBJ1-6,12,TGTGCCAGCAGTGCCCGAAGGGCACCCCTCCACTTT,CASSARRAPLHF
many,TRBD1,TRBV12-3/TRBV12-4,TRBJ1-5,12,TGTGCCAGCAGCCCCAGGGACAGCCCCCAGCATTTT,CASSPRDSPQHF
-,-,TRBV6-4,TRBJ1-5,13,TGTGCCAGCAGTCTCACGATTGATCAGCCCCAGCATTTT,CASSLTIDQPQHF
many,TRBD1,TRBV2,TRBJ1-2,14,TGTGCCAGCAGTGAACGGGACAGGGGGACTGGCTACACCTTC,CASSERDRGTGYTF
-,TRBD1,TRBV2,TRBJ1-5,16,TGTGCCAGCAGTGGACAGGGGTCGAGGAGCAATCAGCCCCAGCATTTT,CASSGQGSRSNQPQHF
few,-,TRBV10-3,TRBJ1-2,10,TGTGCCAACCTTACTCATGGCTACACCTTC,CANLTHGYTF
-,TRBD1,TRBV5-5,TRBJ1-4,15,TGTGCCAGCATCACATCTCCGGGACAGAATGAAAAACTGTTTTTT,CASITSPGQNEKLFF
many,-,TRBV6-1,TRBJ1-5,14,TGTGCCAGCAGTGATGAAGGGAGCAATCAGCCCCAGCATTTT,CASSDEGSNQPQHF
many,TRBD1,TRBV28,TRBJ1-1,13,TGTGCCAGCAGCCCGGGACAGCCTCCTGCCGCTTTCTTT,CASSPGQPPAAFF
-,TRBD2,TRBV27,TRBJ2-3,16,TGTGCCAGCAGTTTGTCTAGCGGGAAAGCTACAGATACGCAGTATTTT,CASSLSSGKATDTQYF